Shown below are 29 T cell receptor beta chains from a single sample sequenced in a study of memory CD4+ T cells and cytomegalovirus serostatus. Profiling relied on immunoSEQ multiplex PCR, and the TCRdb table lists in-frame clones only, not all of them. The data hold 35,000 to 50,000 clones, with around three quarters observed a single time. Single viable CD3+CD4+CD8-CD45RO+ cells were sorted as the memory CD4+ T cells. Input material: memory CD4+ T cells from blood. The receptor source for this set is an adult in good health and CMV-seronegative.

CDR3 coding DNA: TGTGCCATCGGCGGCGATACGCAGTATTTT. It codes for CAIGGDTQYF. This chain uses TRBV10-3 with TRBJ2-3; unclear D gene. CDR1 is ENHRY and CDR2 is SYGVKD in the germline V gene. Trimming removed 8 bases at V and 6 bases at J, with 6 bases between. This CDR3 comprises 10 residues.

This rearrangement joins TRBV5-1 to TRBJ2-7; perhaps TRBD1 as D (6 bases). The germline CDR1 and CDR2 sequences are SGHRS and YFSETQ. V was pared by 1 base and J by 2 bases, with 16 bases between. The CDR3 is 16 residues long. CDR3 sequence: CASSLFPSQGTYEQYF. The CDR3 DNA sequence: TGCGCCAGCAGCTTGTTCCCCTCACAGGGTACCTACGAGCAGTACTTC.

This clone was seen only a few times. V and J are TRBV27 and TRBJ2-5; perhaps TRBD2 as D (6 bases). CDR3 length: 14 residues. From germline, CDR1 is MNHEY and CDR2 SMNVEV (reference sequence). Trimming took 6 bases from V and 4 from J, leaving 15 bases between them. CDR3 coding DNA: TGTGCCAGCAGAAAATCTCGGGAGTCAGAGACCCAGTACTTC. Its translation is CASRKSRESETQYF.

This clone was observed a few times. The V call is TRBV11-2, the J call TRBJ2-5, with TRBD1 as a possible D gene (6 bases). The CDR3 spans 14 residues. V was pared by 4 bases and J by 0 bases, with 9 bases between. CDR1 is SGHAT, CDR2 FQNNGV, per germline. CDR3 region: CASSSTGNQETQYF. The CDR3 DNA reads TGTGCCAGCAGCTCAACAGGGAACCAAGAGACCCAGTACTTC.

The genes are TRBV9 and TRBJ2-3; TRBD2 matches 8 bases. V lost 4 bases, J lost 3 bases, and 10 bases stayed unmatched. Per the germline V gene, CDR1 is SGDLS and CDR2 is YYNGEE. CDR3 length: 16 residues. The CDR3 loop is CASSNGLAAGTDTQYF. Here the CDR3 DNA reads TGTGCCAGCAGCAACGGACTAGCTGCAGGTACAGATACGCAGTATTTT.

This clone was detected only once. The J gene is TRBJ2-5, the V gene TRBV20-1; D unresolved. Germline assignment: CDR1 DFQATT and CDR2 SNEGSKA (reference sequence). The CDR3 is made up of 11 amino acids. V gave up 5 bases and J gave up 2 bases, with 6 bases separating them. The CDR3: CSAADQETQYF. CDR3 bases: TGCAGTGCTGCAGATCAAGAGACCCAGTACTTC.

The chain employs TRBV12-5 and TRBJ2-7; 12 nucleotides match TRBD1. The CDR3 spans 17 residues. V shed 3 bases and J 2 bases; nucleotides not matched to a gene: 8. The germline V gene has CDR1 LGHNT and CDR2 FRNRAP. The CDR3 nucleotides are TGTGCTAGTGGTTTATCCGCGGGACAGGGGGCTACCTACGAGCAGTACTTC. It encodes CASGLSAGQGATYEQYF.

The chain joins TRBV20-1 to TRBJ1-2; D may be TRBD1 (5 bases). The CDR3 is 11 amino acids. CDR1 and CDR2 from the germline V gene are DFQATT and SNEGSKA (reference sequence). Deletions cut 3 bases from V and 8 bases from J, with 10 bases between. The DNA of the CDR3 is TGCAGTGCTAGCCAAGGGGAGGGCTACACCTTC. Translating it yields CSASQGEGYTF.

The chain uses TRBV6-5 and TRBJ2-7; maybe TRBD1 (6 bases). Germline lookup yields CDR1 MNHEY and CDR2 SVGAGI. CDR3 size: 14 residues. Trimming pared 6 bases from V and 5 bases from J, leaving 17 bases between. The CDR3 bases are TGTGCCAGCAGCCTTACCCCGGACAGCCACGAGCAGTACTTC. Translated: CASSLTPDSHEQYF.

This chain uses TRBV5-1 with TRBJ2-1; 9 bases match TRBD2. V shed 4 bases and J 9 bases; nucleotides not matched to a gene: 11. Germline lookup yields CDR1 SGHRS and CDR2 YFSETQ. The length of the CDR3 is 15 residues. For the CDR3, the DNA is TGCGCCAGCAGCCCGAGGGGACTAGCCCTAAGTGAGCAGTTCTTC. Its translation: CASSPRGLALSEQFF.

The rearrangement links TRBV6-1 to TRBJ2-3; 14 nucleotides agree with TRBD2. J lost 1 base, V lost 3 bases, and 6 bases had no gene match. The CDR3 runs to 18 residues. In germline, CDR1 is MNHNS, CDR2 SASEGT. CDR3 DNA: TGTGCCAGCAGTGAGACTAGCGGGAGGGCCAGGGGCACAGATACGCAGTATTTT. Translated, it gives CASSETSGRARGTDTQYF.

The chain carries TRBV4-2 and TRBJ1-4; 10 bases fit TRBD1. Unmatched junction bases numbered 2, after V lost 2 bases and J lost 5 bases. The CDR3 has 15 amino acids. Germline V lookup: CDR1 LGHNA, CDR2 YNFKEQ. This chain's CDR3 is CASSQPGQGNEKLFF. DNA for the CDR3: TGTGCCAGCAGCCAACCGGGACAGGGGAATGAAAAACTGTTTTTT.

The chain uses TRBV27 and TRBJ1-1, with 8 bases aligning to TRBD1. CDR1 is MNHEY, CDR2 SMNVEV, per germline (reference sequence). The V gene end was trimmed by 6 bases and the J gene end by 4 bases; junction bases not matched to a gene: 4. The CDR3 is 13 amino acids. CDR3 amino acids: CASRATGGTEAFF. In nucleotides, the CDR3 is TGTGCCAGCAGGGCAACAGGGGGCACTGAAGCTTTCTTT.

The genes are TRBV5-1 and TRBJ2-7, with 7 bases aligning to TRBD2. V gave up 0 bases and J gave up 5 bases; unmatched junction bases: 8. The CDR3 is 15 residues long. Germline V gene sequence: CDR1 SGHRS, CDR2 YFSETQ. CDR3 in DNA: TGCGCCAGCAGCTTGGCGCGGGGGACCCTCCACGAGCAGTACTTC. It translates to CASSLARGTLHEQYF.

This clone appeared a single time. CDR3 sequence reads: CASSQAGRVPVETQYF. The CDR3, as DNA: TGTGCCAGCAGCCAAGCCGGGAGGGTGCCAGTCGAGACCCAGTACTTC. This chain links TRBV14 with TRBJ2-5; the match to TRBD2 covers 8 bases. From germline, CDR1 is SGHDN and CDR2 FVKESK. Unmatched junction bases numbered 9, after V lost 1 base and J lost 5 bases. The CDR3 sequence is 16 residues long.

The count of this clone is one. V gene TRBV5-4 combines with J gene TRBJ1-2; no clear D. The germline V gene encodes CDR1 SGHNT and CDR2 YYREEE (reference sequence). The CDR3 contains 14 residues. Trimming left V 4 bases short and J 3 bases short, with 13 bases between. This chain's CDR3 is CASSVGTRDYGYTF. In DNA form, the CDR3 reads TGTGCCAGCAGCGTTGGCACCCGGGACTATGGCTACACCTTC.

V gene TRBV20-1 combines with J gene TRBJ1-1; no clear D gene. The CDR3 runs to 11 residues. Trimming left V 4 bases short and J 5 bases short, with 8 bases between. CDR1 is DFQATT and CDR2 is SNEGSKA in the germline V gene (reference sequence). The CDR3 DNA reads TGCAGTGCTATTCGGGGTACTGAAGCTTTCTTT. This encodes CSAIRGTEAFF.

The chain is built from TRBV5-3 and TRBJ2-5; no clear D. TRBV5-3 is reported as an ORF; its role is uncertain. CDR3 length equals 16 residues. Trimming shortened V by 0 bases and J by 1 base, and 13 bases separated the two germline ends. Here the CDR3 reads CARSLVYLRVQETQYF. DNA for the CDR3: TGTGCCAGAAGCTTGGTATATTTAAGGGTCCAAGAGACCCAGTACTTC.

CDR3 in DNA: TGTGCCAGCAGCACGTCCACCGGGCCGAATGAGCAGTTCTTC. Translation: CASSTSTGPNEQFF. The chain employs TRBV7-8 and TRBJ2-1; D unclear. V was cut by 5 bases and J by 7 bases, with 15 bases left in between. CDR1 is SGHVS, CDR2 FQNEAQ, per germline. The CDR3 is 14 amino acids.

The J gene is TRBJ1-3, the V gene TRBV19; TRBD1 agrees at 7 bases. The V gene end was trimmed by 3 bases and the J gene end by 6 bases; junction bases not matched to a gene: 5. CDR3 size: 14 residues. Germline assignment: CDR1 LNHDA and CDR2 SQIVND (reference sequence). CDR3 sequence (DNA): TGTGCCAGTAGTATGGGGGACAGACTAAACACCATATATTTT. This gives the protein CASSMGDRLNTIYF.

The rearrangement links TRBV5-6 to TRBJ2-2, with D uncertain. V was cut by 2 bases and J by 4 bases, with 9 bases left in between. Germline V lookup: CDR1 SGHDT, CDR2 YYEEEE. The CDR3 totals 14 residues. The CDR3 coding sequence is TGTGCCAGCAGCTTTGACGCAACCACCGGGGAGCTGTTTTTT. Its protein product is CASSFDATTGELFF.

The V call is TRBV30, the J call TRBJ2-1, with TRBD1 as a possible D gene (6 bases). The CDR3 runs to 15 residues. Germline V gene lookup returns CDR1 GTSNPN and CDR2 SVGIG (reference sequence). V lost 0 bases and J 4 bases, leaving 13 bases between the germline ends. Written as DNA, the CDR3 is TGTGCCTGGAGTGTAGAAGGGGGTTGGTACAATGAGCAGTTCTTC. Residues: CAWSVEGGWYNEQFF.

This clone was counted only a few times. The chain joins TRBV27 to TRBJ2-1, with 12 bases aligning to TRBD2. This CDR3 comprises 15 residues. J was trimmed by 4 bases and V by 5 bases; bases with no gene match: 3. The germline gives CDR1 MNHEY, CDR2 SMNVEV (reference sequence). The CDR3 DNA follows: TGTGCCAGCAGTCGCGGACTAGCGGGGTACAATGAGCAGTTCTTC. Amino acids: CASSRGLAGYNEQFF.

The gene calls are TRBV7-9 and TRBJ2-7, with no clear D. Trimming pared 0 bases from V and 5 bases from J, leaving 14 bases between. This CDR3 region has 15 residues. CDR1 is SEHNR and CDR2 is FQNEAQ in the germline V gene (reference sequence). CDR3 in DNA: TGTGCCAGCAGCTTAGCGGTCGGCCAGGACCACGAGCAGTACTTC. Its translation is CASSLAVGQDHEQYF. The variable domain in full, completed from reference TRBV7-9 and TRBJ2-7, reads DTGVSQNPRHKITKRGQNVTFRCDPISEHNRLYWYRQTLGQGPEFLTYFQNEAQLEKSRLLSDRFSAERPKGSFSTLEIQRTEQGDSAMYLCASSLAVGQDHEQYFGPGTRLTVT.

V and J are TRBV14 and TRBJ1-3; D may be TRBD1 (5 bases). Germline V gene lookup returns CDR1 SGHDN and CDR2 FVKESK. V was shortened by 4 bases and J by 0 bases, with 13 bases between the two germline ends. The CDR3 is made up of 16 amino acids. The chain's CDR3 is CASSRGHGNSGNTIYF. The CDR3 DNA is TGTGCCAGCAGCCGGGGCCACGGAAACTCTGGAAACACCATATATTTT.

V usage is TRBV15 and J usage is TRBJ2-1; weak D call: TRBD1 (6 bases). Germline CDR1 reads LNHNV; CDR2 reads YYDKDF (reference sequence). The V and J ends lost 1 base and 2 bases respectively, with 15 bases between them. The CDR3 runs to 17 residues. CDR3 nucleotide sequence: TGTGCCACCAGCAGAGCCTGGGGCAGGGGAGCCTACAATGAGCAGTTCTTC. It encodes CATSRAWGRGAYNEQFF.

The count of this clone is one. The V and J genes are TRBV20-1 and TRBJ2-7; possible D gene TRBD1, 6 bases. Germline CDR1 and CDR2: DFQATT and SNEGSKA (reference sequence). The CDR3 is 11 amino acids. CDR3 nucleotides: TGCAGCGCAGACAGGACGGGAGAGCAGTACTTC. Amino acids: CSADRTGEQYF.

The genes are TRBV7-8 and TRBJ2-7; possibly TRBD1 or TRBD2 for D (5 bases each). Trimming took 8 bases from V and 9 from J, leaving 17 bases between them. The CDR3 covers 12 residues. In germline, CDR1 is SGHVS, CDR2 FQNEAQ. The CDR3 sequence is CASGEEGRMQYF. CDR3 sequence (DNA): TGTGCCAGCGGAGAAGAGGGACGAATGCAGTACTTC.

The chain is built from TRBV5-1 and TRBJ1-1; TRBD1 is a possible D gene (5 bases). This CDR3 contains 12 residues. From germline, CDR1 is SGHRS and CDR2 YFSETQ. The germline V and J ends were trimmed by 4 bases and 7 bases, with 11 bases remaining between them. The DNA for the CDR3 is TGCGCCAGCAGCGGGGACGGGTTTGAAGCTTTCTTT. This encodes CASSGDGFEAFF.